The rows below give T cell receptor beta chains drawn from one sample of a study of metastatic and nonmetastatic thyroid tumors. Using MiXCR, TCRdb reanalyzed the PCR reads. Of 30,000 to 35,000 clones listed, more than 25% are singletons. The sample taken for sequencing was blood. These receptors were taken from a female donor with papillary thyroid cancer or a benign thyroid nodule (not recorded which). Some clones in this sample may be carry-over from other donors' samples. CDR3s include the opening cysteine and the closing phenylalanine or tryptophan. A D gene is named only where the DNA matches it firmly. Clone size appears in some rows only: once, few, many, or a class for an expanded clone.

d_call: .; clone_size: many; v_call: TRBV7-9; j_call: TRBJ1-2; cdr3_nt: TGTGCCAGCAGCTTTATGAATTGGGGCTATGGCTACACCTTC; cdr3_aa: CASSFMNWGYGYTF
d_call: TRBD2; clone_size: .; v_call: TRBV5-6; j_call: TRBJ2-7; cdr3_nt: TGTGCCAGCAGCCCTGGCTTGCGGGAGGGACTAGGTCAGTACTTC; cdr3_aa: CASSPGLREGLGQYF
d_call: TRBD1; clone_size: few; v_call: TRBV6-2/TRBV6-3; j_call: TRBJ1-2; cdr3_nt: TGTGCCAGCAGTTACTCGACAGGGTTGAACTATGGCTACACCTTC; cdr3_aa: CASSYSTGLNYGYTF
d_call: .; clone_size: .; v_call: TRBV12-3/TRBV12-4; j_call: TRBJ1-2; cdr3_nt: TGTGCCAGCAGTTTAGTAGGCAGGACCGGCGGCTACACCTTC; cdr3_aa: CASSLVGRTGGYTF
d_call: .; clone_size: .; v_call: TRBV20-1; j_call: TRBJ2-7; cdr3_nt: TGCAGTGCTAGAGCCCGAAGCCTATCCTACGAGCAGTACTTC; cdr3_aa: CSARARSLSYEQYF
d_call: TRBD1; clone_size: .; v_call: TRBV4-1; j_call: TRBJ2-6; cdr3_nt: TGCGCCAGCAGCCAAGCCCCGGGACAGGGTCGGGTCCTGACTTTC; cdr3_aa: CASSQAPGQGRVLTF
d_call: .; clone_size: .; v_call: TRBV6-1; j_call: TRBJ1-2; cdr3_nt: TGTGCCAGCAGTGAAGGGGGAGGGCAAGGCTATGGCTACACCTTC; cdr3_aa: CASSEGGGQGYGYTF
d_call: .; clone_size: .; v_call: TRBV19; j_call: TRBJ2-2; cdr3_nt: TGTGCCAGTAGTATTGTTAGCGGCACCGGGGAGCTGTTTTTT; cdr3_aa: CASSIVSGTGELFF
d_call: TRBD1; clone_size: .; v_call: TRBV28; j_call: TRBJ1-2; cdr3_nt: TGTGCCACCATGGACAGGAACGGCGGCTACACCTTC; cdr3_aa: CATMDRNGGYTF
d_call: TRBD2; clone_size: medium-sized; v_call: TRBV11-3; j_call: TRBJ2-7; cdr3_nt: TGTGCCAGCAGCCTAGCCCTAGCGGGAGGTCCGTGGGAGCAGTACTTC; cdr3_aa: CASSLALAGGPWEQYF
d_call: .; clone_size: .; v_call: TRBV20-1; j_call: TRBJ2-3; cdr3_nt: TGCAGTGCTAGTGACCGGGACCCTAGCACAGATACGCAGTATTTT; cdr3_aa: CSASDRDPSTDTQYF
d_call: .; clone_size: once; v_call: TRBV5-1; j_call: TRBJ2-1; cdr3_nt: TGCGCCAGCAGACCCTTAGCGGAATCCTACAATGAGCAGTTCTTC; cdr3_aa: CASRPLAESYNEQFF
d_call: .; clone_size: .; v_call: TRBV20-1; j_call: TRBJ2-5; cdr3_nt: TGCAGTGCTAGAGATTCTTCCGGGGTCCAAGAGACCCAGTACTTC; cdr3_aa: CSARDSSGVQETQYF
d_call: TRBD1; clone_size: many; v_call: TRBV9; j_call: TRBJ1-5; cdr3_nt: TGTGCCAGCAGCTACAGCGGGACAGGCAATCAGCTCCAGCATTTT; cdr3_aa: CASSYSGTGNQLQHF
d_call: .; clone_size: many; v_call: TRBV7-8; j_call: TRBJ2-1; cdr3_nt: TGTGCCAGCAGCTTAGACAGCGGGCCTGAGCAGTTCTTC; cdr3_aa: CASSLDSGPEQFF
d_call: .; clone_size: .; v_call: TRBV6-2/TRBV6-3; j_call: TRBJ2-1; cdr3_nt: TGTGCCAGCGGAATCAGCTCCTACAATGAGCAGTTCTTC; cdr3_aa: CASGISSYNEQFF
d_call: .; clone_size: few; v_call: TRBV27; j_call: TRBJ2-3; cdr3_nt: TGTGCCAGCAGTATAACTAGCACAGATACGCAGTATTTT; cdr3_aa: CASSITSTDTQYF
d_call: TRBD2; clone_size: many; v_call: TRBV4-2; j_call: TRBJ2-1; cdr3_nt: TGTGCCAGCAGCCTACGGACTAGCGGGAGAATTGTCAATGAGCAGTTCTTC; cdr3_aa: CASSLRTSGRIVNEQFF